These T cell receptor beta chains were read from a single sample in a study of blood T cell repertoires in COVID-19. The table came from immunoSEQ multiplex PCR; TCRdb's copy has only in-frame clones and leaves some out. Of 200,000 or so clones listed, roughly four fifths are singletons. Specimen: peripheral blood. The receptors shown here come from a human donor with acute or convalescent COVID-19. The donor label of this sample is uncertain. CDR3s include the opening cysteine and the closing phenylalanine or tryptophan. D genes are given only for firm matches. Clone size is not always given. Where it is, it says once, few, many or a class for expanded clones.

TRBV5-4	TRBJ1-2	10	NA	TRBD1	TGTGCCAGCAACAGGGGTGGCTACACCTTC	CASNRGGYTF
TRBV5-1	TRBJ2-5	13	NA	NA	TGCGCCAGCAGCGTACAGGGTCGGGAGACCCAGTACTTC	CASSVQGRETQYF
TRBV3-1/TRBV3-2	TRBJ1-1	13	NA	NA	TGTGCCAGCAGCCCGTTCCGGGGAACTGAAGCTTTCTTT	CASSPFRGTEAFF
TRBV28	TRBJ1-1	14	NA	NA	TGTGCCAGCAGTTTACAAGGGGGGAACACTGAAGCTTTCTTT	CASSLQGGNTEAFF
TRBV5-6	TRBJ1-2	17	once	NA	TGTGCCAGCAGCAGCGGGACAATTACCACAGGGAGCTATGGCTACACCTTC	CASSSGTITTGSYGYTF
TRBV20-1	TRBJ2-5	12	NA	NA	TGCAGTGCTAGTCCCCGCCAAGAGACCCAGTACTTC	CSASPRQETQYF
TRBV7-2	TRBJ2-1	16	NA	NA	TGTGCCAGCAGCTCCCGTCCCCTCTCTAACTACAATGAGCAGTTCTTC	CASSSRPLSNYNEQFF
TRBV6-5	TRBJ2-3	15	NA	TRBD1	TGTGCCAGCAGTACCGGACAGGTTCGAACAGATACGCAGTATTTT	CASSTGQVRTDTQYF
TRBV5-1	TRBJ2-1	20	NA	TRBD2	TGCGCCAGCAGCTCCGGAGGGGGAACTAGCGGGAGGCGGGTATTTCATGAGCAGTTCTTC	CASSSGGGTSGRRVFHEQFF
TRBV2	TRBJ2-2	13	NA	TRBD2	TGTGCCAGCAAACGGGAGGTGACCGGGGAGCTGTTTTTT	CASKREVTGELFF
TRBV5-8	TRBJ2-3	15	NA	TRBD1	TGTGCCAGCAGCATAAGGGACAGGTTGTCAGATACGCAGTATTTT	CASSIRDRLSDTQYF
TRBV28	TRBJ1-6	12	NA	TRBD1	TGCGCGACAGGGAGTTTTGATTCACCCCTCCACTTT	CATGSFDSPLHF
TRBV18	TRBJ2-3	15	NA	TRBD2	TGTGCCAGCTCACCAACTAGCGGGAGCGCAGATACGCAGTATTTT	CASSPTSGSADTQYF
TRBV24-1	TRBJ2-2	15	NA	NA	TGTGCCACCAGTGACGAGACAGAACACACCGGGGAGCTGTTTTTT	CATSDETEHTGELFF
TRBV3-1/TRBV3-2	TRBJ2-3	15	NA	TRBD2	TGTGCCAGCAGCCAAGGGACTAGCGTCGCAGATACGCAGTATTTT	CASSQGTSVADTQYF
TRBV6-6	TRBJ2-7	13	NA	NA	TGTGCCAGCAGTTACGAGGCCTACTACGAGCAGTACTTC	CASSYEAYYEQYF
TRBV4-2	TRBJ1-1	17	NA	TRBD1	TGTGCCAGCAGCCGCGCGCCCACAGGGGGCGCGGCCACTGAAGCTTTCTTT	CASSRAPTGGAATEAFF
TRBV10-3	TRBJ1-5	13	NA	NA	TGTGCCATCAGTGAGGAGGGCAATCAGCCCCAGCATTTT	CAISEEGNQPQHF
TRBV7-3	TRBJ1-5	13	NA	NA	TGTGCCAGCAGCCCTACGCGGAATCAGCCCCAGCATTTT	CASSPTRNQPQHF
TRBV5-1	TRBJ2-3	16	NA	NA	TGCGCCAGCAGAAACGGACAGTTGGGGGGCACAGATACGCAGTATTTT	CASRNGQLGGTDTQYF
TRBV5-1	TRBJ2-7	14	NA	TRBD1	TGCGCCAGCAGCACCGGGACAGGGAGCTACGAGCAGTACTTC	CASSTGTGSYEQYF
TRBV9	TRBJ1-1	14	once	NA	TGTGCCAGCAGCGTAGACGGCGGCAGGGAGGAGGCTTTCTTT	CASSVDGGREEAFF
TRBV6-5	TRBJ1-2	12	few	NA	TGTGCCAGCAGGCCCTCGGTACATGGCTACACCTTC	CASRPSVHGYTF
TRBV3-1/TRBV3-2	TRBJ2-2	18	NA	TRBD2	TGTGCCAGCAGCTCACGACTAGCGGGACGGCCAGACACCGGGGAGCTGTTTTTT	CASSSRLAGRPDTGELFF
TRBV3-1/TRBV3-2	TRBJ2-7	14	NA	TRBD1	TGTGCCAGCAGCCAAGCAGGGGGCTCCAACGAGCAGTACTTC	CASSQAGGSNEQYF
TRBV28	TRBJ1-2	13	NA	NA	TGTGCCAGCAGAACCACAGGGATTTATGGCTACACCTTC	CASRTTGIYGYTF
TRBV10-3	TRBJ2-1	15	NA	TRBD2	TGTGCCACCAACGGGCTAGCGGGGGCACGGGATGAGCAGTTCTTC	CATNGLAGARDEQFF
TRBV28	TRBJ1-5	15	NA	TRBD1	TGTGCCAGCAGTGACAGGGAATTCAACAATCAGCCCCAGCATTTT	CASSDREFNNQPQHF
TRBV11-2	TRBJ2-7	14	NA	TRBD2	TGTGCCAGCAGCTTAGCGACTAGCTCGTACGAGCAGTACTTC	CASSLATSSYEQYF
TRBV28	TRBJ2-1	13	NA	TRBD2	TGTGCCAGTTTAGCGGGCTTTTTCCGTGAGCAGTTCTTC	CASLAGFFREQFF
TRBV18	TRBJ1-1	14	NA	TRBD1	TGTGCCAGCTCAACCGGGACAGGGGGAACTGAAGCTTTCTTT	CASSTGTGGTEAFF
TRBV7-3	TRBJ1-3	15	few	NA	TGTGCCAGCAGCTTAACAGCGGGGGGTGGAAACACCATATATTTT	CASSLTAGGGNTIYF
TRBV7-2	TRBJ2-1	13	NA	NA	TGTGCCAGCAGCTTGTTGCTAAACAATGAGCAGTTCTTC	CASSLLLNNEQFF
TRBV9	TRBJ2-6	14	NA	TRBD1	TGTAGTCCGGACAGGTTCTCTGGGGCCAACGTCCTGACTTTC	CSPDRFSGANVLTF
TRBV2	TRBJ2-3	15	NA	TRBD2	TGTGCCAGCAGTGGGCTAGCGGGGGGCACAGATACGCAGTATTTT	CASSGLAGGTDTQYF
TRBV4-3	TRBJ1-2	13	once	TRBD1	TGCGCCAGCAGCCTACGACAGGGGGATGGCTACACCTTC	CASSLRQGDGYTF
TRBV4-2	TRBJ2-2	17	few	TRBD2	TGTGCCAGCAGCCAAAAATTAGGACTAGCGGTCACCGGGGAGCTGTTTTTT	CASSQKLGLAVTGELFF
TRBV28	TRBJ1-5	15	NA	TRBD1	TGTGCCAGCAGAGGGATAGGGGGCGGCAATCAGCCCCAGCATTTT	CASRGIGGGNQPQHF
TRBV10-2	TRBJ2-7	15	NA	NA	TGCGCCAGCAGTGAGAAAGTGTCAGGCCCCTACGAGCAGTACTTC	CASSEKVSGPYEQYF
TRBV5-1	TRBJ1-3	14	NA	NA	TGCGCCAGCGATGAGACGGGTTCTGGAAACACCATATATTTT	CASDETGSGNTIYF
TRBV6-5	TRBJ1-6	14	NA	NA	TGTGCCAGCAGAGGGGATTTCGGGAATTCACCCCTCCACTTT	CASRGDFGNSPLHF
TRBV7-9	TRBJ2-6	14	NA	NA	TGTGCGATCGGAAGAGGGTCAGGGGCCAACGTCCTGACTTTC	CAIGRGSGANVLTF
TRBV29-1	TRBJ1-5	14	NA	NA	TGCAGCGTGACGACAGGCTCCCCCGATCAGCCCCAGCATTTT	CSVTTGSPDQPQHF
TRBV5-1	TRBJ2-7	14	NA	TRBD1	TGCGCCAGCAGCCCGGACAGGGGCGCCTACGAGCAGTACTTC	CASSPDRGAYEQYF
TRBV18	TRBJ2-7	13	NA	NA	TGTGCCAGCTCACTGACCTTACTAGGAGAGCAGTACTTC	CASSLTLLGEQYF
TRBV7-6	TRBJ2-7	15	NA	TRBD1	TGTGCCAGCAGCCTAACCGGGACAGGAGCCTACGAGCAGTACTTC	CASSLTGTGAYEQYF
TRBV27	TRBJ1-1	16	few	NA	TGTGCCAGCAGCTCCCAGGGCCGGCGGGAGGCCACTGAAGCTTTCTTT	CASSSQGRREATEAFF
TRBV19	TRBJ2-3	15	NA	TRBD2	TGTGCCAGTAGTATCGTAGCGGGAGGAACAGATACGCAGTATTTT	CASSIVAGGTDTQYF
TRBV5-1	TRBJ2-1	16	NA	TRBD2	TGCGCCAGCAGCCCACTCCAGCGGGAGGCCTTCAGGGAGCAGTTCTTC	CASSPLQREAFREQFF
TRBV3-1/TRBV3-2	TRBJ2-1	15	NA	TRBD2	TGTGCCAGCAGCCCCCGACTAGCGGACCACAATGAGCAGTTCTTC	CASSPRLADHNEQFF
TRBV11-3	TRBJ1-1	15	NA	NA	TGTGCCAGCAGCTTAGCGGACAGAAGAAAAACTGAAGCTTTCTTT	CASSLADRRKTEAFF
TRBV5-4	TRBJ1-2	13	NA	TRBD1	TGTGCCAGCAGGGCGGGACAGAGCTATGGCTACACCTTC	CASRAGQSYGYTF
TRBV30	TRBJ1-6	15	NA	NA	TGTGCCTGGAATCAAGGGGCGGCCGGGAATTCACCCCTCCACTTT	CAWNQGAAGNSPLHF